Below, 15 T cell receptor beta chains from the same sample are listed, as sequenced in a study of regulatory T cells in long-lasting Graves disease. CDR3-region Arm-PCR and iRepertoire HTBI primers produced the TCR beta libraries. TCRdb re-called the multiplex PCR reads with MiXCR, one entry per CDR3 protein. The sample has around 250,000 distinct CDR3 sequences; about 17% are singletons. Specified time point: newly diagnosed GD, antithyroid drugs for less than 3 months. PBMCs provided the RNA from which the TCR library was made. This sample was shared with a second study, whose subject was T cells in Graves' hyperthyroidism and ophthalmopathy.

This specimen was peripheral blood mononuclear cells (PBMCs), taken at new diagnosis, from a patient treated with antithyroid drugs. Receptors were obtained from a woman aged 30 to 39 with Graves disease.

This clonotype was observed many times. The genes are TRBV5-1 and TRBJ2-5; the match to TRBD1 covers 10 bases. Germline values: CDR1 SGHRS, CDR2 YFSETQ. Germline trimming cut 3 bases from V and 5 bases from J; bases unmatched to any gene: 4. The CDR3 sequence is 14 residues long. The CDR3 nucleotides read TGCGCCAGCAGCTCAGGACAGGGGGACGAGACCCAGTACTTC. Its translation: CASSSGQGDETQYF.

This clonotype was counted ten times or more. The V call is TRBV19, the J call TRBJ1-1; weak D call: TRBD1 (6 bases). V lost 5 bases, J lost 1 base, and 17 bases lay in between. The V gene's germline CDR1 is LNHDA and CDR2 SQIVND (reference sequence). The CDR3 consists of 16 residues. The CDR3 DNA reads as TGTGCCAGTAGTCAAAGGGCCGGACAGACGAACACTGAAGCTTTCTTT. It yields the protein CASSQRAGQTNTEAFF.

In its sample, this clonotype was seen many times. The genes are TRBV5-1 and TRBJ1-1; no clear D gene. CDR3 length equals 15 residues. The ends were cut back, 1 base at V and 6 bases at J, with 16 bases in the middle. Germline loops: CDR1 SGHRS, CDR2 YFSETQ. The CDR3 is CASSLSPRRRPEAFF. CDR3 DNA sequence: TGCGCCAGCAGCTTGTCTCCCAGGCGCCGCCCTGAAGCTTTCTTT.

This clonotype was found a few times. The chain couples TRBV10-3 to TRBJ1-1; 7 nucleotides agree with TRBD1. Germline V lookup: CDR1 ENHRY, CDR2 SYGVKD. The CDR3 covers 13 residues. V shed 6 bases and J 4 bases; nucleotides not matched to a gene: 5. CDR3 protein: CAIRGQVGTEAFF. The DNA for the CDR3 is TGTGCCATCAGAGGACAGGTTGGCACTGAAGCTTTCTTT.

The chain recombines TRBV15 with TRBJ2-3; 8 positions match TRBD2. Germline V CDR1 and CDR2: LNHNV, YYDKDF (reference sequence). Losses at the gene ends were 3 bases for V and 4 bases for J; bases not matched to a gene: 6. CDR3 size: 15 residues. The chain's CDR3 is CATSRGSGAPDTQYF. The CDR3 nucleotides are TGTGCCACCAGCAGGGGTAGCGGGGCTCCAGATACGCAGTATTTT.

This clonotype was counted ten times or more. The J gene is TRBJ2-1, the V gene TRBV18, with D unresolved. The CDR3 is made up of 13 amino acids. Germline CDR1 and CDR2: KGHSH and LQKENI. Trimming stripped 4 bases from V and 10 bases from J, with 14 bases between. DNA for the CDR3: TGTGCCAGCTCACTCCGGACGCATAGGGAGCAGTTCTTC. Translation: CASSLRTHREQFF.

This clonotype was seen many times. The rearrangement links TRBV10-3 to TRBJ2-2, with 7 positions matching TRBD2. The CDR3 covers 12 residues. Germline assignment: CDR1 ENHRY and CDR2 SYGVKD. V lost 8 bases, J lost 6 bases, and 3 bases stayed unmatched. The DNA of the CDR3 is TGTGCCATCGGAGCGGGGTCCGGGGAGCTGTTTTTT. The encoded protein is CAIGAGSGELFF.

The sample holds many counts of this clonotype. The chain links TRBV7-8 to TRBJ1-3; D is undetermined. This CDR3 region has 17 residues. Trimming stripped 2 bases from V and 0 bases from J, with 14 bases between. The germline gives CDR1 SGHVS, CDR2 FQNEAQ. CDR3 residues: CASSLFLGQLSGNTIYF. The CDR3 region has the DNA TGTGCCAGCAGCTTATTCCTTGGGCAGCTCTCTGGAAACACCATATATTTT.

This clonotype has ten or more counts. The genes are TRBV20-1 and TRBJ1-2, with D tentatively TRBD1 (5 bases). The ends were cut back, 3 bases at V and 4 bases at J, with 12 bases in the middle. This CDR3 is built from 13 residues. In germline, CDR1 is DFQATT, CDR2 SNEGSKA (reference sequence). The CDR3 region is CSARDTEIYGYTF. The CDR3, as DNA: TGCAGTGCTAGGGACACGGAGATCTATGGCTACACCTTC.

There are many counts of this clonotype. This chain uses TRBV2 with TRBJ1-1; tentatively, D is TRBD1 (6 bases). The germline CDR1 and CDR2 sequences are SNHLY and FYNNEI. V gave up 3 bases and J gave up 4 bases, with 15 bases separating them. The CDR3 is made up of 15 amino acids. CDR3 region: CASSDSGGVSTEAFF. CDR3 coding DNA: TGTGCCAGCAGTGACTCGGGGGGCGTAAGCACTGAAGCTTTCTTT.

This clonotype was detected many times. The chain joins TRBV7-9 to TRBJ1-5; TRBD1 agrees at 8 bases. The V gene's germline CDR1 is SEHNR and CDR2 FQNEAQ (reference sequence). V gave up 1 base and J gave up 7 bases; unmatched junction bases: 9. This CDR3 comprises 16 residues. The CDR3 DNA is TGTGCCAGCAGCTTAGTCGGACAGGGCATTTCCCAGCCCCAGCATTTT. This encodes CASSLVGQGISQPQHF.

On this clonotype itself: A much larger clone differs from this one at a single base, so this may be a read error. The rearrangement uses TRBV6-1 and TRBJ1-2; a possible D gene is TRBD1 (5 bases). V was pared by 4 bases and J by 2 bases, with 14 bases between. CDR1 and CDR2 from the germline V gene are MNHNS and SASEGT. The CDR3 is 15 residues long. The CDR3 loop reads CASSGDRQQNYGYTF. The CDR3 region has the DNA TGTGCCAGCAGTGGTGACAGACAACAAAACTATGGCTACACCTTC.

CDR3 amino acids: CASSERQGENTEAFF. The DNA of the CDR3 is TGTGCCAGCAGTGAACGACAGGGGGAGAACACTGAAGCTTTCTTT. The chain carries TRBV6-1 and TRBJ1-1; 9 bases fit TRBD1. Trimming took 2 bases from V and 1 from J; bases not matched to a gene: 2. The CDR3 extends over 15 amino acids. Germline V gene lookup returns CDR1 MNHNS and CDR2 SASEGT.

Many counts were recorded for this clonotype. This rearrangement joins TRBV6-1 to TRBJ2-3, with unresolved D. V lost 7 bases to trimming and J lost 6 bases, with 8 bases between them. This CDR3 is built from 11 residues. Germline V gene sequence: CDR1 MNHNS, CDR2 SASEGT. The CDR3 spells CASNRFDTQYF. Written as DNA, the CDR3 is TGTGCCAGCAACCGGTTCGATACGCAGTATTTT.

Ten or more counts support this clonotype. This chain uses TRBV20-1 with TRBJ1-6, with D uncertain. The CDR3 is 17 amino acids. Looked up from germline, CDR1 is DFQATT and CDR2 is SNEGSKA (reference sequence). V lost 0 bases and J 0 bases, leaving 12 bases between the germline ends. The CDR3 protein is CSARDLQQSSYNSPLHF. CDR3 DNA: TGCAGTGCTAGAGACCTCCAACAGAGCTCCTATAATTCACCCCTCCACTTT.